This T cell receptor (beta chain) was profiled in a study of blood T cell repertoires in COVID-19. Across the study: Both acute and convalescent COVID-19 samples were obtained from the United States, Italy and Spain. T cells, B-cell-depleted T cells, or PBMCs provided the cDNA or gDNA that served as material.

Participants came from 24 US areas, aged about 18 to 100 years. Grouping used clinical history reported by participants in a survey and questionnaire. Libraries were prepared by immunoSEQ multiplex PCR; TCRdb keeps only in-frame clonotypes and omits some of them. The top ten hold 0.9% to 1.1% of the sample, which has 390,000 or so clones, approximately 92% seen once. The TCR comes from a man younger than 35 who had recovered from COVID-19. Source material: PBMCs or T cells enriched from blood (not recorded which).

This CDR3 reads CASSLNGGPYEQYF. CDR3 coding DNA: TGTGCCAGCAGCTTAAACGGAGGTCCCTACGAGCAGTACTTC. This chain uses TRBV7-2 with TRBJ2-7, with D possibly TRBD2 on 5 matching bases. Germline CDR1 is SGHTA and CDR2 is FQGNSA. V was shortened by 2 bases and J by 2 bases, with 10 bases between the two germline ends. The CDR3 is made up of 14 amino acids.